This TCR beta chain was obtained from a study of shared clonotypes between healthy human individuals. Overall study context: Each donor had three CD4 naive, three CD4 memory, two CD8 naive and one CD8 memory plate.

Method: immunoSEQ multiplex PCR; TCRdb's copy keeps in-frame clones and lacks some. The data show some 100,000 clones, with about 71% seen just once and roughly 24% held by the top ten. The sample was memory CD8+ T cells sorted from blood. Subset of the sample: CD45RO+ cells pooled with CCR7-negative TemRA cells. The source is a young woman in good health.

CDR3 bases: TGTGCCACCAGCAGAGATCTACAGGTCTCCTACAATGAGCAGTTCTTC. This gives the protein CATSRDLQVSYNEQFF. The rearrangement links TRBV15 to TRBJ2-1; a weak D match, TRBD1 (5 bases). The length of the CDR3 is 16 residues. CDR1 is LNHNV and CDR2 is YYDKDF in the germline V gene (reference sequence). Trimming removed 0 bases at V and 0 bases at J, with 9 bases between.